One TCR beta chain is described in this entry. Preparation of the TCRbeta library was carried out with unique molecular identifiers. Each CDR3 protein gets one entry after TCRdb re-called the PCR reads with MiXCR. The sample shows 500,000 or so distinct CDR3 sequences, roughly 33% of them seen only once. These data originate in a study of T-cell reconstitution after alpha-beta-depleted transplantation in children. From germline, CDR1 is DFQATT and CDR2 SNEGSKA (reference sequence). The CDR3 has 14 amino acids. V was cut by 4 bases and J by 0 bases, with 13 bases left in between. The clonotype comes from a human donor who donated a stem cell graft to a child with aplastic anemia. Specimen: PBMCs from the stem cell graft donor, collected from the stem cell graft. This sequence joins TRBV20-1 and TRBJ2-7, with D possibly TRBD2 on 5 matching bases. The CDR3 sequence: CSANPEDYSYEQYF. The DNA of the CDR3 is TGCAGTGCTAACCCAGAAGACTACTCCTACGAGCAGTACTTC.